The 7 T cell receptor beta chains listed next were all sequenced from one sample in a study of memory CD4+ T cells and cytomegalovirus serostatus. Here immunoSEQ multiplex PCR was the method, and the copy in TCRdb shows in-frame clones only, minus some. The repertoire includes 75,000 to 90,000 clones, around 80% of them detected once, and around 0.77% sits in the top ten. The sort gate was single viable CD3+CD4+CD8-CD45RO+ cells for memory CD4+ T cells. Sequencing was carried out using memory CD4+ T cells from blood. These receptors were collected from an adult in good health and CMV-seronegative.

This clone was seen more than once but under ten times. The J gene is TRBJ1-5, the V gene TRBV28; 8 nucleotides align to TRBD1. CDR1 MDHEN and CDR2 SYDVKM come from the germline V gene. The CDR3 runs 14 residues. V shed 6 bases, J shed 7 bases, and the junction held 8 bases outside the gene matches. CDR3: CASSGTGQYQPQHF. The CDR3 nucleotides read TGTGCCAGCAGCGGGACAGGTCAGTACCAGCCCCAGCATTTT.

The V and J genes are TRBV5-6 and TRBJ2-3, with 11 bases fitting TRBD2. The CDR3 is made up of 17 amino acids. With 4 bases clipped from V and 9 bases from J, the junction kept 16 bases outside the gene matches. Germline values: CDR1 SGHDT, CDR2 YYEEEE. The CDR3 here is CASSLLAGGSALETQYF. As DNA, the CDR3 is TGTGCCAGCAGCCTTCTAGCGGGGGGTTCAGCATTAGAGACGCAGTATTTT.

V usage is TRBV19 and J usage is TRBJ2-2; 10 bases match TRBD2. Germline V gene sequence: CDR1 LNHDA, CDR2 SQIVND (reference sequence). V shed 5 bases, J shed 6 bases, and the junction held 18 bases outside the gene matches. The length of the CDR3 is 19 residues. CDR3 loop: CASSPPSQRGGALAGELFF. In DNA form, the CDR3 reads TGTGCCAGTAGTCCACCCTCCCAGCGGGGGGGCGCTTTAGCCGGGGAGCTGTTTTTT.

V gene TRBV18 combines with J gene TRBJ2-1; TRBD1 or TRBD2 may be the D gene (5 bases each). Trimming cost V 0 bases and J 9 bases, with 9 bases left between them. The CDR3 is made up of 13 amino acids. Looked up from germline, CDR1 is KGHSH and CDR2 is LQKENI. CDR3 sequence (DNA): TGTGCCAGCTCACCACCGATGAGGGGTGAGCAGTTCTTC. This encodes CASSPPMRGEQFF.

The DNA of the CDR3 is TGTGCCAGCAGCTTAGGCCCAGCGGGGGCCTACGAGCAGTACTTC. Translated: CASSLGPAGAYEQYF. V and J are TRBV7-2 and TRBJ2-7; 8 nucleotides match TRBD2. The V and J ends lost 1 base and 2 bases, in that order; junction bases with no gene match: 4. Germline-derived CDR1 and CDR2 are SGHTA and FQGNSA. The CDR3 sequence is 15 residues long.

CDR3 nucleotide sequence: TGCGCCAGCAGTGTAGGGGACTATGGCTACACCTTC. Its protein product is CASSVGDYGYTF. This chain joins TRBV10-1 and TRBJ1-2; possibly TRBD1 for D (5 bases). Trimming shortened V by 4 bases and J by 3 bases, and 6 bases separated the two germline ends. Germline lookup yields CDR1 WNHNN and CDR2 SYGVQD (reference sequence). The CDR3 loop spans 12 amino acids.

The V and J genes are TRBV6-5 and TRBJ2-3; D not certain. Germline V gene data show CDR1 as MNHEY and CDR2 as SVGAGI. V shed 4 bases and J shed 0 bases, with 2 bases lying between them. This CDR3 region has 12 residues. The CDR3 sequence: CASSSSTDTQYF. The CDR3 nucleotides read TGTGCCAGCAGTTCTAGCACAGATACGCAGTATTTT.